The 9 T cell receptor beta chains below come from one sample, sequenced in a study of blood T cell repertoires in COVID-19. Using immunoSEQ multiplex PCR, the repertoire was profiled, and TCRdb retains in-frame clones only, with some absent. The data contain around 99,000 clones, around 82% of them singletons. Sequencing was carried out using peripheral blood. All receptors come from a woman aged 50 to 60 with acute or convalescent COVID-19.

This chain uses TRBV5-4 with TRBJ2-1; 8 nucleotides align to TRBD2. V was clipped by 0 bases and J by 3 bases; unmatched bases: 5. The length of the CDR3 is 16 residues. Germline lookup yields CDR1 SGHNT and CDR2 YYREEE (reference sequence). Here the CDR3 DNA reads TGTGCCAGCAGCTTGGGGGCGCGGGGGGACTACAATGAGCAGTTCTTC. Translated: CASSLGARGDYNEQFF. Complete variable domain (other parts from reference TRBV5-4 and TRBJ2-1): ETGVTQSPTHLIKTRGQQVTLRCSSQSGHNTVSWYQQALGQGPQFIFQYYREEENGRGNFPPRFSGLQFPNYSSELNVNALELDDSALYLCASSLGARGDYNEQFFGPGTRLTVL.

The CDR3 spells CASSPDREVTEAFF. The DNA for the CDR3 is TGCGCCAGCAGCCCGGACAGGGAGGTCACTGAAGCTTTCTTT. V gene TRBV5-1 combines with J gene TRBJ1-1, with 8 bases fitting TRBD1. V was pared by 4 bases and J by 4 bases, with 6 bases of the junction left unmatched. The CDR3 sequence is 14 residues long. Looked up from germline, CDR1 is SGHRS and CDR2 is YFSETQ.

The rearrangement links TRBV5-1 to TRBJ1-3, with 8 bases identical to TRBD1. The V segment lost 4 bases and the J segment 4 bases; nucleotides outside the gene matches: 4. Germline CDR1 SGHRS, CDR2 YFSETQ. The CDR3 consists of 14 residues. The CDR3 DNA follows: TGCGCCAGCAGCCAGGACAGGGTGGGAAACACCATATATTTT. This encodes CASSQDRVGNTIYF.

The V gene is TRBV5-6, the J gene TRBJ1-2, with TRBD1 matching 7 bases. CDR3 size: 15 residues. Germline CDR1 and CDR2: SGHDT and YYEEEE. V shed 0 bases, J shed 4 bases, and the junction held 6 bases outside the gene matches. This CDR3 is CASSLVGTETYGYTF. The CDR3 coding sequence is TGTGCCAGCAGCTTGGTAGGGACAGAGACCTATGGCTACACCTTC. The full variable domain, completed using reference TRBV5-6 and TRBJ1-2, is DAGVTQSPTHLIKTRGQQVTLRCSPKSGHDTVSWYQQALGQGPQFIFQYYEEEERQRGNFPDRFSGHQFPNYSSELNVNALLLGDSALYLCASSLVGTETYGYTFGSGTRLTVV.

The rearrangement links TRBV5-5 to TRBJ1-3, with D possibly matching TRBD1 (5 bases). Per the germline V gene, CDR1 is SGHKS and CDR2 is YYEKEE (reference sequence). The length of the CDR3 is 14 residues. Deletions cut 3 bases from V and 9 bases from J, with 16 bases between. The CDR3 reads CASSYQEGVSTIYF. The CDR3 DNA follows: TGTGCCAGCAGCTACCAGGAAGGGGTCAGCACCATATATTTT.

The V and J genes are TRBV5-6 and TRBJ2-6, with D uncertain. Germline CDR1 SGHDT, CDR2 YYEEEE. The CDR3 is 16 residues long. Trimming stripped 0 bases from V and 0 bases from J, with 7 bases between. CDR3 region: CASSLVKNSGANVLTF. The CDR3 DNA reads TGTGCCAGCAGCTTGGTCAAAAACTCTGGGGCCAACGTCCTGACTTTC.

This clone was detected once. The V gene is TRBV18, the J gene TRBJ1-1; the match to TRBD1 covers 7 bases. J was trimmed by 0 bases and V by 6 bases; bases with no gene match: 4. The CDR3 contains 14 residues. Germline CDR1 is KGHSH and CDR2 is LQKENI. CDR3 protein: CASSRDSLNTEAFF. The CDR3 region has the DNA TGTGCCAGCTCGAGGGACAGTTTGAACACTGAAGCTTTCTTT.

The chain couples TRBV4-2 to TRBJ1-4, with no clear D. Germline CDR1 is LGHNA and CDR2 is YNFKEQ. V was cut by 0 bases and J by 7 bases, with 15 bases left in between. The CDR3 is 16 amino acids. For the CDR3, the DNA is TGTGCCAGCAGCCAAGAATCGGAACTGCGCGGTGAAAAACTGTTTTTT. Translating gives CASSQESELRGEKLFF.

CDR3: CATSRGTTEEKLFF. The DNA for the CDR3 is TGTGCCACCAGCAGGGGCACGACGGAAGAAAAACTGTTTTTT. The rearrangement links TRBV15 to TRBJ1-4; D is unclear. The CDR3 runs 14 residues. Trimming pared 3 bases from V and 8 bases from J, leaving 13 bases between. Germline V lookup: CDR1 LNHNV, CDR2 YYDKDF (reference sequence).